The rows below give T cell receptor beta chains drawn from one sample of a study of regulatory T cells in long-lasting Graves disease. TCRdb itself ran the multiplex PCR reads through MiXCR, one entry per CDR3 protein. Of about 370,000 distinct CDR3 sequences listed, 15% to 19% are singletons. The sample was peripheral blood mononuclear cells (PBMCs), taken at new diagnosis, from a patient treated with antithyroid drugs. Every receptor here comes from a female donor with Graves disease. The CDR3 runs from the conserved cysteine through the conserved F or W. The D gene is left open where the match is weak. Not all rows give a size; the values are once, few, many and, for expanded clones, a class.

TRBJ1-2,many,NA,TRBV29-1,CSVFWREGSRYGYTF,TGCAGCGTTTTCTGGCGGGAGGGGAGTCGCTATGGCTACACCTTC
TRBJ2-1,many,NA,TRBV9,CASSVGRGASYNEQFF,TGTGCCAGCAGCGTAGGTAGGGGGGCCTCCTACAATGAGCAGTTCTTC
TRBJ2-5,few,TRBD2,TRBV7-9,CASSPGTSGIETQYF,TGTGCCAGCTCCCCCGGGACTAGCGGGATTGAGACCCAGTACTTC
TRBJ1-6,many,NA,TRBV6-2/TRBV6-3,CASSSQSSYNSPLHF,TGTGCCAGCAGTTCTCAAAGCTCCTATAATTCACCCCTCCACTTT
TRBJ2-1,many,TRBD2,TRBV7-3,CASSLRTSLAGGPGEQFF,TGTGCCAGCAGCTTACGCACTTCACTAGCGGGGGGCCCGGGTGAGCAGTTCTTC
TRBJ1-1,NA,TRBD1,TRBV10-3,CAISDAPPDRGGTEAFF,TGTGCCATCAGTGACGCCCCCCCCGACAGGGGAGGCACTGAAGCTTTCTTT
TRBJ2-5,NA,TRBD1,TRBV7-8,CASSAWDSQETQYF,TGTGCCAGCAGCGCTTGGGACAGCCAAGAGACCCAGTACTTC
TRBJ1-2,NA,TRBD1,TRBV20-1,CSAREGQGTGYTF,TGCAGTGCTAGAGAAGGACAGGGGACGGGCTACACCTTC
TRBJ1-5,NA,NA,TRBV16,CASSQKTGGAGQPQHF,TGTGCCAGCAGCCAAAAGACAGGAGGCGCCGGACAGCCCCAGCATTTT
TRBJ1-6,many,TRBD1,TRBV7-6,CASSLGTGGPPLHF,TGTGCCAGCAGCTTAGGGACAGGGGGACCACCCCTCCACTTT
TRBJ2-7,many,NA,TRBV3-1,CASKNRAGEQYF,TGTGCCAGCAAAAACAGGGCCGGGGAGCAGTACTTC
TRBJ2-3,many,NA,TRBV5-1,CASRGSVAGITDTQYF,TGCGCCAGCAGGGGATCAGTGGCGGGGATCACAGATACGCAGTATTTT
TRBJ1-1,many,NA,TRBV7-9,CASSGPRDGSVEAFF,TGTGCCAGCAGCGGGCCCAGGGATGGGTCTGTTGAAGCTTTCTTT
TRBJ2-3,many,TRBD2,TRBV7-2,CASSFGGAGAADTQYF,TGTGCCAGCAGCTTCGGGGGGGCGGGAGCGGCAGATACGCAGTATTTT
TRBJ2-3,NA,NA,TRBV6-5,CASSYGTGTDTQCF,TGTGCCAGCAGTTACGGGACGGGCACAGATACGCAGTGTTTT
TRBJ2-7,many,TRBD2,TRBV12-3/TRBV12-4,CASSSSGGTLYEQYF,TGTGCCAGCAGTTCCTCGGGAGGGACTCTCTACGAGCAGTACTTC
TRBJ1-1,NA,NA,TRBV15,CATSKRQQNTEAFF,TGTGCCACCAGCAAACGGCAGCAGAACACTGAAGCTTTCTTT
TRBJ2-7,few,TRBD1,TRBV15,CATSMWTGASYEQYF,TGTGCCACCAGCATGTGGACAGGGGCCTCCTACGAGCAGTACTTC
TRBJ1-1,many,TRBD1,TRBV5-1,CASRPAGQGHDMNTEAFF,TGCGCCAGCAGGCCCGCCGGACAGGGGCACGATATGAACACTGAAGCTTTCTTT
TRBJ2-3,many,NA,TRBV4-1,CASSQDRSTDTQYF,TGCGCCAGCAGCCAAGATCGTTCCACAGATACGCAGTATTTT
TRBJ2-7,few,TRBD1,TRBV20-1,CSARTGGRESYEQYF,TGCAGTGCAAGGACAGGGGGCAGGGAGTCCTACGAGCAGTACTTC
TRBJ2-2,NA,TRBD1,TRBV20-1,CSARDWAGGNTGELFF,TGCAGTGCTAGAGATTGGGCAGGGGGAAACACCGGGGAGCTGTTTTTT
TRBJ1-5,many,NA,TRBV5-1,CASSSGDRNQPQHF,TGCGCCAGCAGCTCAGGGGACCGCAATCAGCCCCAGCATTTT
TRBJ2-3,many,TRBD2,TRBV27,CASRWTSVGTDTQYF,TGTGCCAGCAGGTGGACTAGCGTGGGCACAGATACGCAGTATTTT
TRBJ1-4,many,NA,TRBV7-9,CASSLAFTNEKLFF,TGTGCCAGCAGCTTAGCGTTTACTAATGAAAAACTGTTTTTT
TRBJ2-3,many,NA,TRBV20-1,CSAVDGASTDTQYF,TGCAGTGCTGTCGATGGAGCTAGCACAGATACGCAGTATTTT
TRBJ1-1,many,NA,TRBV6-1,CASSNRARNTEAFF,TGTGCCAGCAGCAACAGAGCTCGGAACACTGAAGCTTTCTTT